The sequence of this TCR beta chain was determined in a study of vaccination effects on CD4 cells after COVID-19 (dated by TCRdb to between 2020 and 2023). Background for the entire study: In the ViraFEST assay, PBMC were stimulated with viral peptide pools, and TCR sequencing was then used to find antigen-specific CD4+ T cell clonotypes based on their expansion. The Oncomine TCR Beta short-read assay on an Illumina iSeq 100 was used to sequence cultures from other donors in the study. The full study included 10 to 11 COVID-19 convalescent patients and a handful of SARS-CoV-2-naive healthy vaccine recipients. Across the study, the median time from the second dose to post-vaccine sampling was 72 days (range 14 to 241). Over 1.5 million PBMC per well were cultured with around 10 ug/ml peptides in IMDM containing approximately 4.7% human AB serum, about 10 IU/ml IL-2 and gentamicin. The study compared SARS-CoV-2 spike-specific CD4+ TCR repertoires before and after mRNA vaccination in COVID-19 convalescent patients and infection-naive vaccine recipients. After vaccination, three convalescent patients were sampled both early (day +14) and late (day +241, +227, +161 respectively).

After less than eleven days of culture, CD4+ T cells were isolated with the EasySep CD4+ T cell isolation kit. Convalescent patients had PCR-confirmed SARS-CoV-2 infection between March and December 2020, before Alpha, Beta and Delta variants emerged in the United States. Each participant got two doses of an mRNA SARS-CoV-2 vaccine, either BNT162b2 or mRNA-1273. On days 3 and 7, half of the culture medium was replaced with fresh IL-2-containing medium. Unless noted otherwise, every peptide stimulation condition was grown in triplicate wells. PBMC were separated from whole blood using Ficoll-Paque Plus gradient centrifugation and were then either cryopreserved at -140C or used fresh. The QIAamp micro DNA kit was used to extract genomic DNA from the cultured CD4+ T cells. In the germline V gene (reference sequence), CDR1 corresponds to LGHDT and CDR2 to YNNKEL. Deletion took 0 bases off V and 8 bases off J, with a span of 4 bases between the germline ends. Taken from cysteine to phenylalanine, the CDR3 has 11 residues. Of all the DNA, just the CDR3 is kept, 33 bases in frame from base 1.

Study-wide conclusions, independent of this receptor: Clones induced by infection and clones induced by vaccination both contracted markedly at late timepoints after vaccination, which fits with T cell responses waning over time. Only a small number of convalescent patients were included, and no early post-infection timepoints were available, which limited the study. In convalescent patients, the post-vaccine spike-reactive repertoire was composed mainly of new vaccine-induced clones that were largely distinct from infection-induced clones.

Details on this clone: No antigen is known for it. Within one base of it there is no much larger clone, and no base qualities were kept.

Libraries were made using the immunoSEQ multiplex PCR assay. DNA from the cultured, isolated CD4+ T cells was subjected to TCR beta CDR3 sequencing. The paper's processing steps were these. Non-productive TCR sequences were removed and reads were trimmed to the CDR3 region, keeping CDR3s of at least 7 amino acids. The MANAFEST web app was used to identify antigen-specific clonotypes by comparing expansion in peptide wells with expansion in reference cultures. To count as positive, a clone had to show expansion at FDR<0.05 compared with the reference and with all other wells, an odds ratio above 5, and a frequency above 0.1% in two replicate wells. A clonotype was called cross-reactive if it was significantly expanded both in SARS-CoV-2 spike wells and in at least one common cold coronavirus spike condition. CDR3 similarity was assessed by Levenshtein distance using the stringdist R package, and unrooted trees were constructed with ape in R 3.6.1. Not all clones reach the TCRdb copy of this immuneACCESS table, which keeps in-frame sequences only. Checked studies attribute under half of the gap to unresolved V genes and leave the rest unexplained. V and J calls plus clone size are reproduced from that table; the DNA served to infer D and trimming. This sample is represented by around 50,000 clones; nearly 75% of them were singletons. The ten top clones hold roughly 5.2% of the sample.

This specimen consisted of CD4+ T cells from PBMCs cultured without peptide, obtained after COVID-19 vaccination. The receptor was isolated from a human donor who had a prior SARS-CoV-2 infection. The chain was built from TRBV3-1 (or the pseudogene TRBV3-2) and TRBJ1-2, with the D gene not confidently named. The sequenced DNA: TGTGCCAGCAGCCAAGATGGAGGCTACACCTTC. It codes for CASSQDGGYTF.